The 29 T cell receptor beta chains below were found in one sample sequenced in a study of blood T cell repertoires in COVID-19. Some clones are missing from TCRdb's copy, which holds only in-frame ones; the method was immunoSEQ multiplex PCR. The table records about 260,000 clones, roughly nine tenths of them present only once. The sequenced material came from peripheral blood. The receptors come from a middle-aged man who had recovered from COVID-19.

This chain links TRBV2 with TRBJ1-2; D not resolved. Germline V lookup: CDR1 SNHLY, CDR2 FYNNEI. The V gene lost 7 bases and the J gene lost 5 bases, with 17 bases spanning the gap. CDR3 length: 14 residues. Here the CDR3 reads CASKGSETEYGYTF. CDR3 sequence (DNA): TGTGCCAGCAAAGGTTCCGAGACTGAGTATGGCTACACCTTC.

The chain combines TRBV14 with TRBJ1-4, with TRBD1 identical over 9 bases. The CDR3 length is 15 residues. The V segment lost 2 bases and the J segment 7 bases; nucleotides outside the gene matches: 5. Germline V gives CDR1 SGHDN, CDR2 FVKESK. CDR3 in DNA: TGTGCCAGCAGCCAAACATCGGGACAGGGTGAAAAACTGTTTTTT. It specifies CASSQTSGQGEKLFF.

The gene calls are TRBV11-2 and TRBJ2-5; 8 nucleotides agree with TRBD1. Germline CDR1 is SGHAT and CDR2 is FQNNGV. V lost 5 bases, J lost 9 bases, and 8 bases stayed unmatched. The CDR3 runs 13 residues. The CDR3 bases are TGTGCCAGCAGCCGGACAGGGCCTGAGGCCCAGTACTTC. Translation gives CASSRTGPEAQYF.

This sequence joins TRBV7-2 and TRBJ1-3; TRBD1 matches at 10 bases. CDR1 and CDR2 (germline): SGHTA, FQGNSA. V shed 4 bases and J 1 base; nucleotides not matched to a gene: 4. The CDR3 sequence is 16 residues long. CDR3 region: CASSSRTGGSGNTIYF. The CDR3 nucleotides are TGTGCCAGCAGCTCCAGGACAGGGGGATCTGGAAACACCATATATTTT.

In this sample, this clone turned up a few times. The chain recombines TRBV3-1 (or the pseudogene TRBV3-2) with TRBJ1-1, with TRBD1 as a possible D gene (6 bases). Germline lookup yields CDR1 LGHDT and CDR2 YNNKEL (reference sequence). This CDR3 has 16 residues. Trimming pared 4 bases from V and 1 base from J, leaving 16 bases between. The CDR3 DNA follows: TGTGCCAGCAGCCGCCACTCCGGGACACAGAACACTGAAGCTTTCTTT. This encodes CASSRHSGTQNTEAFF.

The genes are TRBV11-3 and TRBJ2-7; TRBD2 is a possible D gene (6 bases). Trimming left V 5 bases short and J 0 bases short, with 11 bases between. Germline assignment: CDR1 SGHNT and CDR2 YENEEA. The CDR3 spans 14 residues. The CDR3 here is CASSLEGPSYEQYF. The CDR3 region has the DNA TGTGCCAGCAGCCTGGAGGGTCCCTCCTACGAGCAGTACTTC.

This clone was seen a few times. The chain is built from TRBV29-1 and TRBJ1-2; TRBD1 is a possible D gene (5 bases). This CDR3 is 12 amino acids long. V dropped 0 bases and J dropped 5 bases, with 7 bases sitting between them. The germline V gene has CDR1 SQVTM and CDR2 ANQGSEA. The CDR3 DNA follows: TGCAGCGTTGAAGAGGGACTTTATGGCTACACCTTC. This encodes CSVEEGLYGYTF.

The chain uses TRBV19 and TRBJ1-4; D gene unclear. The germline gives CDR1 LNHDA, CDR2 SQIVND (reference sequence). The CDR3 totals 13 residues. Trimming cost V 7 bases and J 11 bases, with 17 bases left between them. CDR3: CASTNREGWKLFF. Here the CDR3 DNA reads TGTGCCAGTACCAACCGGGAGGGTTGGAAACTGTTTTTT. The full variable domain, its missing parts supplied by reference TRBV19 and TRBJ1-4, is DGGITQSPKYLFRKEGQNVTLSCEQNLNHDAMYWYRQDPGQGLRLIYYSQIVNDFQKGDIAEGYSVSREKKESFPLTVTSAQKNPTAFYLCASTNREGWKLFFGSGTQLSVL.

This chain links TRBV3-1 (or the pseudogene TRBV3-2) with TRBJ2-1; TRBD2 might be the D (7 bases). Germline CDR1 and CDR2: LGHDT and YNNKEL (reference sequence). Trimming stripped 0 bases from V and 10 bases from J, with 16 bases between. The CDR3 has 15 amino acids. CDR3 protein: CASSQEFRGAKEQFF. In DNA, the CDR3 is TGTGCCAGCAGCCAAGAATTTCGGGGGGCGAAGGAGCAGTTCTTC.

V and J are TRBV19 and TRBJ1-2, with D tentatively TRBD1 (6 bases). In germline, CDR1 is LNHDA, CDR2 SQIVND (reference sequence). The V and J ends lost 7 bases and 5 bases respectively, with 14 bases between them. The CDR3 extends over 13 amino acids. Written as DNA, the CDR3 is TGTGCCAGTACCCCGTCCCAGGGGTATGGCTACACCTTC. It encodes CASTPSQGYGYTF.

This clone was observed once. The V call is TRBV7-2, the J call TRBJ2-7, with 7 bases identical to TRBD1. The CDR3 contains 14 residues. V gave up 2 bases and J gave up 4 bases; unmatched junction bases: 5. Germline V gene sequence: CDR1 SGHTA, CDR2 FQGNSA. The CDR3 region is CASSLQGVGYEQYF. As DNA, the CDR3 is TGTGCCAGCAGCTTACAGGGGGTTGGGTACGAGCAGTACTTC.

The chain joins TRBV6-2 or TRBV6-3 to TRBJ1-1; 7 nucleotides match TRBD1. The germline gives CDR1 MNHEY, CDR2 SVGEGT. V shed 2 bases, J shed 3 bases, and the junction held 9 bases outside the gene matches. This CDR3 region has 16 residues. The CDR3 protein is CASSYDRGRMYTEAFF. CDR3 nucleotide sequence: TGTGCCAGCAGTTACGATAGGGGGCGCATGTACACTGAAGCTTTCTTT.

V and J are TRBV28 and TRBJ2-3; 9 bases agree with TRBD2. Germline V CDR1 and CDR2: MDHEN, SYDVKM. J lost 1 base, V lost 0 bases, and 2 bases had no gene match. This CDR3 is 16 amino acids long. The CDR3 region has the DNA TGTGCCAGCAGTTTATGGACTAGCGGACGCACAGATACGCAGTATTTT. It yields the protein CASSLWTSGRTDTQYF.

The chain joins TRBV5-6 to TRBJ2-7; D might be TRBD1 (7 bases). There are 14 residues in the CDR3. Trimming pared 1 base from V and 2 bases from J, leaving 10 bases between. CDR1 SGHDT and CDR2 YYEEEE come from the germline V gene. This CDR3 is CASSLSGGTYEQYF. The CDR3 nucleotides read TGTGCCAGCAGCTTGTCAGGGGGGACCTACGAGCAGTACTTC.

J is TRBJ2-7 and V is TRBV30; 8 positions match TRBD1. From germline, CDR1 is GTSNPN and CDR2 SVGIG (reference sequence). The CDR3 extends over 13 amino acids. Trimming cost V 0 bases and J 7 bases; bases outside gene matches: 5. CDR3 DNA sequence: TGTGCCTGGAGTGTTCAGGGGGCAAGGGAGCAGTACTTC. Translated, it gives CAWSVQGAREQYF.

CDR3: CSASNPGGFYEQYF. CDR3 in DNA: TGCAGTGCTAGTAATCCGGGAGGTTTCTACGAGCAGTACTTC. The chain couples TRBV20-1 to TRBJ2-7; 7 nucleotides agree with TRBD2. CDR3 length: 14 amino acids. With 3 bases clipped from V and 3 bases from J, the junction kept 8 bases outside the gene matches. Germline V gene data show CDR1 as DFQATT and CDR2 as SNEGSKA (reference sequence).

The gene calls are TRBV7-2 and TRBJ1-3; 7 nucleotides agree with TRBD1. The CDR3 sequence is 13 residues long. CDR1 and CDR2 from the germline V gene are SGHTA and FQGNSA. V shed 7 bases, J shed 3 bases, and the junction held 3 bases outside the gene matches. DNA for the CDR3: TGTGCCAGCACTTGGGACAGTGGAAACACCATATATTTT. It is translated as CASTWDSGNTIYF.

The chain links TRBV19 to TRBJ2-2; TRBD2 agrees at 8 bases. This CDR3 region has 16 residues. Unmatched junction bases numbered 4, after V lost 4 bases and J lost 0 bases. Germline lookup yields CDR1 LNHDA and CDR2 SQIVND (reference sequence). Here the CDR3 DNA reads TGTGCCAGTAGTACCGGACTAGCCCCGAACACCGGGGAGCTGTTTTTT. It yields the protein CASSTGLAPNTGELFF.

V usage is TRBV6-5 and J usage is TRBJ1-1; tentatively, D is TRBD1 (6 bases). Trimming removed 11 bases at V and 0 bases at J, with 16 bases between. The CDR3 totals 14 residues. Looked up from germline, CDR1 is MNHEY and CDR2 is SVGAGI. The CDR3 reads CAVHGQLMNTEAFF. The CDR3 DNA sequence: TGTGCCGTTCACGGACAGCTCATGAACACTGAAGCTTTCTTT.

The rearrangement uses TRBV29-1 and TRBJ2-1; D call uncertain. The ends were cut back, 0 bases at V and 16 bases at J, with 10 bases in the middle. This CDR3 spans 10 amino acids. CDR1 and CDR2 from the germline V gene are SQVTM and ANQGSEA. The chain's CDR3 is CSVEDEVSFF. As DNA, the CDR3 is TGCAGCGTTGAAGATGAGGTTTCATTCTTC.

The V and J genes are TRBV9 and TRBJ2-7; TRBD2 matches 7 bases. Losses at the gene ends were 3 bases for V and 4 bases for J; bases not matched to a gene: 4. The CDR3 contains 13 residues. Germline V gene lookup returns CDR1 SGDLS and CDR2 YYNGEE. In DNA, the CDR3 is TGTGCCAGCAGCGGGACTAGGGGATACGAGCAGTACTTC. Protein sequence: CASSGTRGYEQYF.

The chain joins TRBV3-1 (or the pseudogene TRBV3-2) to TRBJ2-2; 9 positions match TRBD2. Trimming at V came to 0 bases and at J to 3 bases, leaving 5 bases not matched to a gene. This CDR3 has 17 amino acids. Germline CDR1 and CDR2: LGHDT and YNNKEL (reference sequence). CDR3 sequence reads: CASSQDNSGRYTGELFF. Written as DNA, the CDR3 is TGTGCCAGCAGCCAAGACAATAGCGGGAGATACACCGGGGAGCTGTTTTTT.

The chain carries TRBV5-8 and TRBJ2-1, with a weak D call TRBD2 (5 bases). Trimming took 4 bases from V and 5 from J, leaving 16 bases between them. The CDR3 length is 15 residues. CDR1 and CDR2 from the germline V gene are SGHTS and YDEGEE. CDR3 coding DNA: TGTGCCAGCAGCCACTCACTAGGAGAAAACAATGAGCAGTTCTTC. This codes for CASSHSLGENNEQFF. Complete variable domain (other parts from reference TRBV5-8 and TRBJ2-1): EAGVTQSPTHLIKTRGQQATLRCSPISGHTSVYWYQQALGLGLQFLLWYDEGEERNRGNFPPRFSGRQFPNYSSELNVNALELEDSALYLCASSHSLGENNEQFFGPGTRLTVL.

This chain links TRBV25-1 with TRBJ2-1; 8 positions match TRBD2. In germline, CDR1 is MGHDK, CDR2 SYGVNS. There are 13 residues in the CDR3. Unmatched junction bases numbered 3, after V lost 8 bases and J lost 3 bases. The CDR3 coding sequence is TGTGCCAGCGAGCGGGAGTTCTACAATGAGCAGTTCTTC. Translating gives CASEREFYNEQFF.

The chain uses TRBV6-5 and TRBJ1-1, with D perhaps TRBD1 (5 bases). CDR3 length: 13 residues. Germline CDR1 and CDR2: MNHEY and SVGAGI. The germline V and J ends were trimmed by 7 bases and 6 bases, with 15 bases remaining between them. The CDR3: CASTDGGIAEAFF. CDR3 nucleotides: TGTGCCAGCACCGACGGGGGTATCGCTGAAGCTTTCTTT.

The chain carries TRBV14 and TRBJ2-7; D might be TRBD2 (5 bases). CDR1 SGHDN and CDR2 FVKESK come from the germline V gene. This CDR3 is built from 17 residues. V lost 6 bases to trimming and J lost 4 bases, with 25 bases between them. The CDR3 bases are TGTGCCAGCAGTCCTTCGATCGTCGAGCGGAGGTCTTACGAGCAGTACTTC. The encoded protein is CASSPSIVERRSYEQYF.

This chain joins TRBV5-6 and TRBJ2-3; D gene uncertain. CDR3 length equals 14 residues. V lost 0 bases and J 1 base, leaving 6 bases between the germline ends. CDR1 and CDR2 from the germline V gene are SGHDT and YYEEEE. The CDR3 sequence is CASSLAGRTDTQYF. The CDR3 DNA reads TGTGCCAGCAGCTTGGCAGGCCGCACAGATACGCAGTATTTT.

This sequence joins TRBV19 and TRBJ2-2; 9 positions match TRBD2. The CDR3 runs 19 residues. V lost 7 bases to trimming and J lost 4 bases; unmatched junction nucleotides: 19. Germline lookup yields CDR1 LNHDA and CDR2 SQIVND (reference sequence). The CDR3 DNA reads TGTGCCAGTACAGGGAGGGATAGCGGGAGTGGGGCAGGCACCGGGGAGCTGTTTTTT. This sequence encodes CASTGRDSGSGAGTGELFF.

This clone was observed a single time. The rearrangement links TRBV7-9 to TRBJ2-7, with a tentative D call TRBD2 (6 bases). Germline V CDR1 and CDR2: SEHNR, FQNEAQ (reference sequence). Trimming stripped 0 bases from V and 3 bases from J, with 15 bases between. The CDR3 totals 16 residues. The CDR3 sequence: CASSLAGEDYFYEQYF. For the CDR3, the DNA is TGTGCCAGCAGCTTAGCGGGGGAGGACTACTTCTACGAGCAGTACTTC. Together with reference TRBV7-9 and TRBJ2-7, the CDR3 gives the full variable domain: DTGVSQNPRHKITKRGQNVTFRCDPISEHNRLYWYRQTLGQGPEFLTYFQNEAQLEKSRLLSDRFSAERPKGSFSTLEIQRTEQGDSAMYLCASSLAGEDYFYEQYFGPGTRLTVT.